This entry lists 10 T cell receptor beta chains sequenced from one sample in a study of cytomegalovirus exposure and HLA in healthy donors. Clones were read by immunoSEQ multiplex PCR, and TCRdb kept only the in-frame ones, dropping some. The data show over 200,000 clones, about nine tenths seen once. Material for sequencing was PBMCs. The receptors derive from a woman under 30 in good health and CMV-seropositive.

The chain is built from TRBV4-2 and TRBJ1-1; 8 nucleotides agree with TRBD1. After removal of 1 base from V and 1 base from J, the junction contained 2 bases not matched to a gene. The CDR3 loop spans 15 amino acids. Germline CDR1 is LGHNA and CDR2 is YNFKEQ. The CDR3 reads CASSQVGQENTEAFF. The CDR3 nucleotides read TGTGCCAGCAGCCAAGTGGGACAGGAGAACACTGAAGCTTTCTTT.

CDR3 sequence (DNA): TGCGCCAGCAGCGATACTTATGGCTACACCTTC. It codes for CASSDTYGYTF. The chain combines TRBV5-1 with TRBJ1-2, with D uncertain. Trimming cost V 4 bases and J 5 bases, with 6 bases left between them. This CDR3 has 11 amino acids. Germline lookup yields CDR1 SGHRS and CDR2 YFSETQ.

V and J are TRBV5-6 and TRBJ1-5, with 7 bases lining up with TRBD1. The germline CDR1 and CDR2 sequences are SGHDT and YYEEEE. V shed 0 bases, J shed 2 bases, and the junction held 2 bases outside the gene matches. The CDR3 contains 15 residues. CDR3 bases: TGTGCCAGCAGCTTGGCAGGGGGTTGCAATCAGCCCCAGCATTTT. It specifies CASSLAGGCNQPQHF.

V gene TRBV29-1 combines with J gene TRBJ1-2; D call uncertain. V gave up 0 bases and J gave up 2 bases, with 13 bases separating them. The CDR3 has 15 amino acids. Germline V gene sequence: CDR1 SQVTM, CDR2 ANQGSEA. CDR3 residues: CSVEDGRWENYGYTF. In nucleotides, the CDR3 is TGCAGCGTTGAAGATGGTCGATGGGAGAACTATGGCTACACCTTC.

This chain links TRBV5-1 with TRBJ2-1; 8 bases match TRBD2. The CDR3 loop spans 14 amino acids. CDR1 and CDR2 from the germline V gene are SGHRS and YFSETQ. J lost 5 bases, V lost 4 bases, and 5 bases had no gene match. DNA of the CDR3: TGCGCCAGCAGCGCCTCAGCGGGGGACAATGAGCAGTTCTTC. Its protein is CASSASAGDNEQFF.

CDR3 sequence reads: CASSSPIRKIYNEQFF. The CDR3, as DNA: TGTGCCAGCAGTTCCCCTATAAGAAAGATTTACAATGAGCAGTTCTTC. The chain combines TRBV27 with TRBJ2-1; no firm D call. Germline V lookup: CDR1 MNHEY, CDR2 SMNVEV (reference sequence). This CDR3 comprises 16 residues. Between the trimmed V and J ends, which lost 4 bases and 4 bases, there was a span of 17 bases.

This clone appeared many times. CDR3 sequence reads: CASSFGGGVTGELFF. DNA of the CDR3: TGTGCCAGCAGTTTTGGAGGGGGCGTCACCGGGGAGCTGTTTTTT. The rearrangement uses TRBV28 and TRBJ2-2, with a possible D match to TRBD1 (7 bases). CDR1 is MDHEN, CDR2 SYDVKM, per germline. V shed 3 bases and J shed 4 bases, with 12 bases lying between them. The CDR3 extends over 15 amino acids.

V gene TRBV9 combines with J gene TRBJ1-3; TRBD1 agrees at 7 bases. The CDR3 has 15 residues. The V gene end was trimmed by 0 bases and the J gene end by 8 bases; junction bases not matched to a gene: 8. The germline V gene encodes CDR1 SGDLS and CDR2 YYNGEE. CDR3 DNA: TGTGCCAGCAGCGTAGAGGGACAGCGCTTCGACACCATATATTTT. Protein product: CASSVEGQRFDTIYF.

V is TRBV5-1 and J is TRBJ2-7; 14 nucleotides agree with TRBD2. Germline V gene sequence: CDR1 SGHRS, CDR2 YFSETQ. The J segment lost 4 bases and the V segment lost 4 bases, leaving 10 bases of the junction unmatched. CDR3 length: 17 residues. CDR3 sequence (DNA): TGCGCCAGCAGCCGGACTCCAGGGACTAGCGGGAGTTACGAGCAGTACTTC. Its translation is CASSRTPGTSGSYEQYF. Filled out from reference TRBV5-1 and TRBJ2-7, the complete variable domain reads KAGVTQTPRYLIKTRGQQVTLSCSPISGHRSVSWYQQTPGQGLQFLFEYFSETQRNKGNFPGRFSGRQFSNSRSEMNVSTLELGDSALYLCASSRTPGTSGSYEQYFGPGTRLTVT.

The rearrangement joins TRBV6-5 to TRBJ2-7, with 7 bases that match TRBD1. CDR1 is MNHEY, CDR2 SVGAGI, per germline. CDR3 length equals 13 residues. Trimming at V came to 5 bases and at J to 0 bases, leaving 1 base not matched to a gene. The chain's CDR3 is CASSGTVSYEQYF. In DNA, the CDR3 is TGTGCCAGCAGTGGGACAGTCTCCTACGAGCAGTACTTC.